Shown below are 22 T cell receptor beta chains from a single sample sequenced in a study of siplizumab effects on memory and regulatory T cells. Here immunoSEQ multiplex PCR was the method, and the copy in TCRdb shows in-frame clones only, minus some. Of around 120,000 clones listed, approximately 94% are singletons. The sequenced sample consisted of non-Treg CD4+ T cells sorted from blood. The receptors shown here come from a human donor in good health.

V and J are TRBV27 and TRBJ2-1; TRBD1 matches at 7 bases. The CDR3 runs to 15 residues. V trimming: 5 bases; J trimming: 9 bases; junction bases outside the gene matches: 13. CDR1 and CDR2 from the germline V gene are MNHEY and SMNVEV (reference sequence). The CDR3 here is CASSLEGAGGSEQFF. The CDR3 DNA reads TGTGCCAGCAGTCTAGAGGGGGCAGGGGGTAGTGAGCAGTTCTTC.

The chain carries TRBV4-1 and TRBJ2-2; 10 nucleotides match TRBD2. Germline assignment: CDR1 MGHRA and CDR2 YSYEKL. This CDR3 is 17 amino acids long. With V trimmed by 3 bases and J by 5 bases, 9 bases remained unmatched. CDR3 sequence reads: CASSHGLAGVPTGELFF. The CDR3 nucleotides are TGCGCCAGCAGCCATGGGCTAGCGGGGGTACCTACCGGGGAGCTGTTTTTT.

The CDR3 region is CASSSRGSQETQYF. The CDR3 nucleotides read TGTGCCAGCAGCTCCAGGGGATCACAAGAGACCCAGTACTTC. The V gene is TRBV11-2, the J gene TRBJ2-5; D might be TRBD1 (6 bases). Trimming cost V 4 bases and J 2 bases, with 11 bases left between them. The CDR3 extends over 14 amino acids. Looked up from germline, CDR1 is SGHAT and CDR2 is FQNNGV.

This CDR3 reads CASSEMRAGIITQYF. CDR3 DNA: TGCGCCAGCAGCGAGATGCGTGCAGGCATCATAACGCAGTATTTT. J is TRBJ2-3 and V is TRBV10-1; D ambiguous. The V end lost 6 bases, the J end lost 9 bases, and 22 bases lay between the germline ends. The CDR3 is made up of 15 amino acids. The germline V gene has CDR1 WNHNN and CDR2 SYGVQD (reference sequence).

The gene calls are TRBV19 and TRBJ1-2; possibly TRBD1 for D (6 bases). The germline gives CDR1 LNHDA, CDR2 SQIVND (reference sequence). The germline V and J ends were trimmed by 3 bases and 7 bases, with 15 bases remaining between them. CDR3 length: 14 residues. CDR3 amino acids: CASSMVPGESGYTF. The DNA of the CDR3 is TGTGCCAGTAGTATGGTCCCAGGGGAAAGTGGCTACACCTTC.

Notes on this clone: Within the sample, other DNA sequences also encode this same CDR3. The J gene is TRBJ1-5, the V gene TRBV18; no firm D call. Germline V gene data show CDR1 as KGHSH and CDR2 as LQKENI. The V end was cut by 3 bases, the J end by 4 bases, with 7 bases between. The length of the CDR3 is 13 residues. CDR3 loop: CASSPDGNQPQHF. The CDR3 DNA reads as TGTGCCAGCTCACCGGACGGGAATCAGCCCCAGCATTTT.

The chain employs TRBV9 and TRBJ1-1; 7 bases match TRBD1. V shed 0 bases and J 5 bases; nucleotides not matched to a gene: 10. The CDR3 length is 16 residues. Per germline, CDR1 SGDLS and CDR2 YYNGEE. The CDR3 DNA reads TGTGCCAGCAGCGTAGCGACCAGGACAGGAGGGACTGAAGCTTTCTTT. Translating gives CASSVATRTGGTEAFF.

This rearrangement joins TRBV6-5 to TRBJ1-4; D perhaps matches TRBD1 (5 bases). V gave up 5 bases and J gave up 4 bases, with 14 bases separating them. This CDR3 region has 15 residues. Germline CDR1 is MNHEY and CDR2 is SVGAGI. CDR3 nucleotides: TGTGCCAGCAGTCCCAACGGGGCGATTAATGAAAAACTGTTTTTT. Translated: CASSPNGAINEKLFF.

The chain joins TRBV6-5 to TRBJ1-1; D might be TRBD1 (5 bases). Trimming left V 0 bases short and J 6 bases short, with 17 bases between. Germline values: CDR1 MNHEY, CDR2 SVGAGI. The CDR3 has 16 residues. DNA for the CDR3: TGTGCCAGCAGTTACTCGATAGGGACCCGCGGGGCTGAAGCTTTCTTT. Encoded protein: CASSYSIGTRGAEAFF.

The CDR3 coding sequence is TGTGCCAGCAGTTTGACTAGCGGCTACAATGAGCAGTTCTTC. Amino acids: CASSLTSGYNEQFF. The J gene is TRBJ2-1, the V gene TRBV7-3; 9 positions agree with TRBD2. The CDR3 spans 14 residues. The V and J ends lost 6 bases and 3 bases, in that order; junction bases with no gene match: 3. Germline CDR1 SGHTA, CDR2 FQGTGA.

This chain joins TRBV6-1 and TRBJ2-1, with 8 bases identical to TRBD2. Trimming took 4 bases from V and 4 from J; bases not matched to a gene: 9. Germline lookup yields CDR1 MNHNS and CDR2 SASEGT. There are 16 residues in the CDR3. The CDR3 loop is CASSAFTSGPYNEQFF. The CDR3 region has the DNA TGTGCCAGCAGTGCCTTCACTAGCGGACCTTACAATGAGCAGTTCTTC.

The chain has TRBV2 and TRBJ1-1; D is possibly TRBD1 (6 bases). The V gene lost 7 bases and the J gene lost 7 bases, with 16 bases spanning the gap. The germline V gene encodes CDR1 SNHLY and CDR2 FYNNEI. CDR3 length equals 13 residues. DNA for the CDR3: TGTGCCAGCACCCCTAACAGGGAACTTGAAGCTTTCTTT. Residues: CASTPNRELEAFF.

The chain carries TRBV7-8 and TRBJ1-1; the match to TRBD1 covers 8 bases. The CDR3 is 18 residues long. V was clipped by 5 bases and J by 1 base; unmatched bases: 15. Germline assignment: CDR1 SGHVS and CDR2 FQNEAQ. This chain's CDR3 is CASSRQDRGLAGNTEAFF. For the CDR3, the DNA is TGTGCCAGCAGCAGACAAGACAGGGGTTTGGCGGGGAACACTGAAGCTTTCTTT.

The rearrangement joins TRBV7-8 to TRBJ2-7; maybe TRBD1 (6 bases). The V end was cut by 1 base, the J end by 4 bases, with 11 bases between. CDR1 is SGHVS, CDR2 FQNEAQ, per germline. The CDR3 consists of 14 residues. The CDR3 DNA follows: TGTGCCAGCAGCTTAGTCTGGACAGCTTACGAGCAGTACTTC. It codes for CASSLVWTAYEQYF.

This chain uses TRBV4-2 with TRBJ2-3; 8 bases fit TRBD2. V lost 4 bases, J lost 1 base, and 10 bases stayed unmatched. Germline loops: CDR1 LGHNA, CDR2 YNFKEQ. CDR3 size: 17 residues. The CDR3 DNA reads TGTGCCAGCAGCCCAAGAGGGGGAGCGGGGGGCACAGATACGCAGTATTTT. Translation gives CASSPRGGAGGTDTQYF.

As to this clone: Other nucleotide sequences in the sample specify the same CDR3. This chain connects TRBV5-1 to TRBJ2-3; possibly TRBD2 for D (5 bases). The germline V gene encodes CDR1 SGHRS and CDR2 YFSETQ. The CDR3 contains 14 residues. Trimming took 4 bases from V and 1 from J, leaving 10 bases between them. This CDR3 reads CASSEGEGTDTQYF. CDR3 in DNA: TGCGCCAGCAGCGAGGGAGAGGGCACAGATACGCAGTATTTT.

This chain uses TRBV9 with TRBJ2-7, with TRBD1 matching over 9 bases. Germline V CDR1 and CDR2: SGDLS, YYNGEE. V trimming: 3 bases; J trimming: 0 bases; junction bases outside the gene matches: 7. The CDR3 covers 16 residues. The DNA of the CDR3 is TGTGCCAGCAGCGCGGGGGGACAGGGCAGCTCCTACGAGCAGTACTTC. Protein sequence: CASSAGGQGSSYEQYF.

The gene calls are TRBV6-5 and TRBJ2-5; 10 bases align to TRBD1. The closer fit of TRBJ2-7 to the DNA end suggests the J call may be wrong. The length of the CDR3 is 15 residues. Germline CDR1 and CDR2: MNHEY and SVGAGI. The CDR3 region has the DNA TGTGCCAGCAACCCCGGGACAGGGGTAATCTACGAGCAGTACTTC. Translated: CASNPGTGVIYEQYF.

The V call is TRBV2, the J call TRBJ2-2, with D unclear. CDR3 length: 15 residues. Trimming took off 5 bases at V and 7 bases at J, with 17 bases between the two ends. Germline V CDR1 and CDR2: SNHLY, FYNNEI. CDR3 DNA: TGTGCCAGCAGTTTTGGACCCTCGTTTGTCGGGGAGCTGTTTTTT. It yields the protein CASSFGPSFVGELFF. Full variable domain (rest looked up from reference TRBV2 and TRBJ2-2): EPEVTQTPSHQVTQMGQEVILRCVPISNHLYFYWYRQILGQKVEFLVSFYNNEISEKSEIFDDQFSVERPDGSNFTLKIRSTKLEDSAMYFCASSFGPSFVGELFFGEGSRLTVL.

The CDR3 loop is CASSSPLSYEQYF. The DNA for the CDR3 is TGTGCCAGCAGCTCGCCCCTCTCCTACGAGCAGTACTTC. The chain couples TRBV7-9 to TRBJ2-7; D is uncertain. The CDR3 is 13 amino acids. The germline V gene has CDR1 SEHNR and CDR2 FQNEAQ (reference sequence). V lost 4 bases and J 0 bases, leaving 7 bases between the germline ends.

The CDR3 loop is CASSVGGNEREDEETQYF. CDR3 DNA sequence: TGTGCCAGCAGCGTAGGAGGTAACGAGCGGGAGGATGAGGAGACCCAGTACTTC. The genes are TRBV9 and TRBJ2-5; TRBD2 matches 9 bases. The trim removed 0 bases at V and 5 bases at J, leaving 14 bases unmatched. Germline V gene data show CDR1 as SGDLS and CDR2 as YYNGEE. The CDR3 has 18 amino acids.

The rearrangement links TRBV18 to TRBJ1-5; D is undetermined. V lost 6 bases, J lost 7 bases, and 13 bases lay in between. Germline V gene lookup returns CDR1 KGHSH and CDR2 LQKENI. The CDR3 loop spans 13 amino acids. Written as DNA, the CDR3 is TGTGCCAGCTCGTCCGAGGGCCCCCAGCCCCAGCATTTT. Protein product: CASSSEGPQPQHF.